This is a list of T cell receptor beta chains from one sample in a study of blood T cell repertoires in COVID-19. This table comes from immunoSEQ multiplex PCR, and its TCRdb copy is limited to in-frame clones, with some not included. The sample comprises about 240,000 clones, about four fifths of which are singletons, and approximately 4% rests with the top ten. The material sequenced was PBMCs or T cells enriched from blood (not recorded which). These TCRs come from a woman in her thirties or forties who had been exposed to COVID-19. CDR3s include the opening cysteine and the closing phenylalanine or tryptophan. D genes are given only for firm matches. The size of a clone is reported for some rows only, either as once, few or many, or as a class for expanded clones.

CDR3 protein: CAWTGANMNTEAFF
CDR3 DNA: TGTGCCTGGACCGGAGCGAACATGAACACTGAAGCTTTCTTT
clone size: NA
D gene: NA
J gene: TRBJ1-1
V gene: TRBV30

CDR3 protein: CASSQAFKGGMNEQYF
CDR3 DNA: TGTGCCAGCAGCCAAGCCTTTAAAGGCGGTATGAACGAGCAGTACTTC
clone size: NA
D gene: NA
J gene: TRBJ2-7
V gene: TRBV3-1/TRBV3-2

CDR3 protein: CASSAADYIGPDTQYF
CDR3 DNA: TGTGCCAGCAGCGCGGCGGACTATATCGGCCCAGATACGCAGTATTTT
clone size: NA
D gene: NA
J gene: TRBJ2-3
V gene: TRBV2

CDR3 protein: CASSGPGQGMRGYTF
CDR3 DNA: TGTGCCAGCAGCGGCCCCGGACAGGGGATGAGAGGCTACACCTTC
clone size: NA
D gene: TRBD1
J gene: TRBJ1-2
V gene: TRBV6-5

CDR3 protein: CASSQEGGDPTSYEQYF
CDR3 DNA: TGTGCCAGCAGCCAAGAGGGAGGGGACCCCACGAGCTACGAGCAGTACTTC
clone size: NA
D gene: TRBD2
J gene: TRBJ2-7
V gene: TRBV3-1/TRBV3-2

CDR3 protein: CASSLRGITGGEAFF
CDR3 DNA: TGTGCCAGCAGCTTGCGTGGTATTACAGGGGGCGAAGCTTTCTTT
clone size: NA
D gene: TRBD1
J gene: TRBJ1-1
V gene: TRBV5-5

CDR3 protein: CASSDRSRYNEKLFF
CDR3 DNA: TGTGCCAGCAGTGACCGTAGCAGATATAATGAAAAACTGTTTTTT
clone size: NA
D gene: NA
J gene: TRBJ1-4
V gene: TRBV2

CDR3 protein: CASSTRLATGYGELFF
CDR3 DNA: TGTGCCAGCAGCACCCGACTAGCGACGGGGTACGGGGAGCTGTTTTTT
clone size: once
D gene: TRBD2
J gene: TRBJ2-2
V gene: TRBV14

CDR3 protein: CASSLGANTGELFF
CDR3 DNA: TGTGCCAGCAGCTTAGGGGCAAACACCGGGGAGCTGTTTTTT
clone size: NA
D gene: NA
J gene: TRBJ2-2
V gene: TRBV11-3

CDR3 protein: CASSGAGGLPHEAFF
CDR3 DNA: TGTGCCAGTAGTGGGGCAGGGGGCCTCCCGCATGAAGCTTTCTTT
clone size: NA
D gene: TRBD1
J gene: TRBJ1-1
V gene: TRBV19

CDR3 protein: CASSTPDSLF
CDR3 DNA: TGTGCCAGCAGCACCCCGGACTCCCTTTTT
clone size: NA
D gene: NA
J gene: TRBJ1-3
V gene: TRBV11-2

CDR3 protein: CASSADSGGNYGYTF
CDR3 DNA: TGCGCCAGCAGCGCGGACTCGGGGGGTAACTATGGCTACACCTTC
clone size: NA
D gene: NA
J gene: TRBJ1-2
V gene: TRBV4-3

CDR3 protein: CASSPGRKLFF
CDR3 DNA: TGTGCCAGCAGCCCCGGGAGGAAACTGTTTTTT
clone size: NA
D gene: NA
J gene: TRBJ1-4
V gene: TRBV7-2

CDR3 protein: CASSEQGQSTEAFF
CDR3 DNA: TGTGCCAGCAGTGAACAGGGCCAGAGCACTGAAGCTTTCTTT
clone size: NA
D gene: NA
J gene: TRBJ1-1
V gene: TRBV6-1

CDR3 protein: CSVGANPGELFF
CDR3 DNA: TGCAGCGTTGGGGCTAATCCCGGGGAGCTGTTTTTT
clone size: NA
D gene: NA
J gene: TRBJ2-2
V gene: TRBV29-1

CDR3 protein: CASSQAGGRDTQYF
CDR3 DNA: TGTGCCAGCAGCCAAGCGGGGGGGCGGGATACGCAGTATTTT
clone size: once
D gene: TRBD2
J gene: TRBJ2-3
V gene: TRBV3-1/TRBV3-2

CDR3 protein: CASSFGGGGSSPLHF
CDR3 DNA: TGTGCCAGCAGCTTCGGGGGAGGTGGAAGTTCACCCCTCCACTTT
clone size: NA
D gene: NA
J gene: TRBJ1-6
V gene: TRBV7-9

CDR3 protein: CATTPGQGGSDTQYF
CDR3 DNA: TGTGCCACCACCCCGGGACAGGGGGGTTCAGATACGCAGTATTTT
clone size: NA
D gene: TRBD1
J gene: TRBJ2-3
V gene: TRBV24-1

CDR3 protein: CASSIQGYEQYF
CDR3 DNA: TGTGCCAGCAGCATACAGGGTTACGAGCAGTACTTC
clone size: NA
D gene: NA
J gene: TRBJ2-7
V gene: TRBV11-1

CDR3 protein: CASSQQGTGGFGNTIYF
CDR3 DNA: TGTGCCAGCAGCCAGCAGGGGACAGGCGGCTTTGGAAACACCATATATTTT
clone size: NA
D gene: TRBD1
J gene: TRBJ1-3
V gene: TRBV7-8

CDR3 protein: CAWSVRYEQYF
CDR3 DNA: TGTGCCTGGAGTGTTCGGTACGAGCAGTACTTC
clone size: NA
D gene: NA
J gene: TRBJ2-7
V gene: TRBV30

CDR3 protein: CASSDHRENSPLHF
CDR3 DNA: TGTGCCAGCAGTGACCACAGGGAAAATTCACCCCTCCACTTT
clone size: NA
D gene: NA
J gene: TRBJ1-6
V gene: TRBV25-1

CDR3 protein: CASTSRGGFSNGYTF
CDR3 DNA: TGTGCCAGCACGTCAAGGGGGGGGTTTTCGAATGGCTACACCTTC
clone size: NA
D gene: NA
J gene: TRBJ1-2
V gene: TRBV28

CDR3 protein: CASSALGQGAGGELFF
CDR3 DNA: TGTGCCAGCAGTGCCCTTGGACAGGGGGCGGGCGGGGAGCTGTTTTTT
clone size: NA
D gene: TRBD1
J gene: TRBJ2-2
V gene: TRBV2

CDR3 protein: CASSVGQQLYGYTF
CDR3 DNA: TGTGCCAGCAGTGTAGGACAGCAACTCTATGGCTACACCTTC
clone size: NA
D gene: NA
J gene: TRBJ1-2
V gene: TRBV27

CDR3 protein: CASSQGIGDRAETQYF
CDR3 DNA: TGTGCCAGCAGCCAAGGGATTGGGGACAGGGCCGAGACCCAGTACTTC
clone size: NA
D gene: TRBD1
J gene: TRBJ2-5
V gene: TRBV7-2

CDR3 protein: CASTPGQGSGYGYTF
CDR3 DNA: TGTGCCAGCACCCCTGGCCAGGGTTCTGGCTATGGCTACACCTTC
clone size: NA
D gene: NA
J gene: TRBJ1-2
V gene: TRBV9

CDR3 protein: CASSLGQGGIGYTF
CDR3 DNA: TGTGCCAGCAGCTTAGGACAGGGAGGAATTGGCTACACCTTC
clone size: NA
D gene: TRBD1
J gene: TRBJ1-2
V gene: TRBV7-3

CDR3 protein: CARIFAGGRTDTQYF
CDR3 DNA: TGTGCCAGAATCTTCGCGGGGGGCCGCACAGATACGCAGTATTTT
clone size: NA
D gene: TRBD2
J gene: TRBJ2-3
V gene: TRBV5-3

CDR3 protein: CASSLGQGAHGYTF
CDR3 DNA: TGTGCCAGCAGCTTAGGCCAGGGGGCGCATGGCTACACCTTC
clone size: NA
D gene: TRBD1
J gene: TRBJ1-2
V gene: TRBV7-9

CDR3 protein: CASSQEVVAGGRNEQFF
CDR3 DNA: TGTGCCAGCAGCCAAGAGGTAGTAGCGGGGGGTCGGAATGAGCAGTTCTTC
clone size: many
D gene: TRBD2
J gene: TRBJ2-1
V gene: TRBV4-2

CDR3 protein: CASSAGGGQPQHF
CDR3 DNA: TGTGCCAGCAGCGCAGGGGGCGGTCAGCCCCAGCATTTT
clone size: NA
D gene: TRBD1
J gene: TRBJ1-5
V gene: TRBV28

CDR3 protein: CASSPRTGLGVGYGYTF
CDR3 DNA: TGTGCCAGCAGCCCGAGGACAGGGCTCGGGGTAGGGTATGGCTACACCTTC
clone size: NA
D gene: TRBD1
J gene: TRBJ1-2
V gene: TRBV3-1/TRBV3-2

CDR3 protein: CASSLASGGGLADTQYF
CDR3 DNA: TGTGCCAGTAGTTTGGCTAGCGGGGGGGGATTGGCAGATACGCAGTATTTT
clone size: NA
D gene: TRBD2
J gene: TRBJ2-3
V gene: TRBV19

CDR3 protein: CASSVAKRTSGGLSYEQYF
CDR3 DNA: TGTGCCAGCAGCGTAGCTAAACGGACTAGCGGGGGGCTCTCCTACGAGCAGTACTTC
clone size: NA
D gene: TRBD2
J gene: TRBJ2-7
V gene: TRBV9

CDR3 protein: CASSLVAPSEQFF
CDR3 DNA: TGTGCCAGCAGCTTAGTTGCCCCTAGCGAGCAGTTCTTC
clone size: NA
D gene: NA
J gene: TRBJ2-1
V gene: TRBV7-9

CDR3 protein: CASSSDRVGRDEQFF
CDR3 DNA: TGTGCCAGCAGCTCGGACAGGGTCGGTAGGGATGAGCAGTTCTTC
clone size: NA
D gene: TRBD1
J gene: TRBJ2-1
V gene: TRBV7-3

CDR3 protein: CASRARGALREQYF
CDR3 DNA: TGTGCCAGTAGGGCGCGGGGGGCCCTCCGCGAGCAGTACTTC
clone size: NA
D gene: TRBD2
J gene: TRBJ2-7
V gene: TRBV19

CDR3 protein: CASRRITGGTGTEAFF
CDR3 DNA: TGTGCCAGCAGGCGCATTACAGGGGGAACTGGTACTGAAGCTTTCTTT
clone size: NA
D gene: TRBD1
J gene: TRBJ1-1
V gene: TRBV5-6

CDR3 protein: CASSYFQGDGYTF
CDR3 DNA: TGTGCCAGCAGTTACTTCCAGGGCGATGGCTACACCTTC
clone size: NA
D gene: NA
J gene: TRBJ1-2
V gene: TRBV6-5

CDR3 protein: CASSLWQGWGYTF
CDR3 DNA: TGTGCCAGCAGCTTGTGGCAGGGTTGGGGCTACACCTTC
clone size: NA
D gene: NA
J gene: TRBJ1-2
V gene: TRBV5-6